This TCR beta chain was sequenced for a study of beta chain features in type 1 diabetes (dated by TCRdb to 2016 to 2018). For the study in its entirety: No differences in mean age, gender distribution, total cell number or subset yield were found between patients and healthy donors. A total of roughly 100 million sorted cells were examined across all samples, and RNA yield correlated strongly with the number of cells per subset. In the study, TCRB repertoires of sorted circulating CD4+ T cell subsets from recently diagnosed type 1 diabetes patients were compared with those of matched healthy donors. Regulatory and stem cell-like memory subsets were obtained from only 8 patients and roughly 8 healthy donors, while naive and central memory subsets were obtained from all 28 donors.

The CDR3, cysteine through phenylalanine, is 18 amino acids long. Left in the record is the CDR3 DNA by itself, 54 bases read in frame from the first base. Reading the germline V gene gives CDR1 WSHSY and CDR2 SAAADI. The junction shows trimming of 2 bases on V and 0 bases on J, plus 19 bases between the germline ends. The entire amount of isolated RNA was reverse transcribed using the High Capacity cDNA Reverse Transcription Kit, so the sequenced TCRB transcripts were expressed ones. Deep immunoSEQ sequencing was performed on naive, central memory and regulatory T cell samples, with an average of roughly 3.5 million total reads per sample. Sorted cells were lysed in RLT buffer, and RNA was extracted using DNase-treated RNeasy Micro or Mini kits according to cell number. To prevent cross-contamination, each cell subset was processed individually, whereas patient and healthy donor samples were processed jointly. TCRB sequences were amplified from cDNA with the immunoSEQ multiplex PCR, producing 87-bp fragments spanning the CDR3 region. Amplicons were sequenced on the Illumina HiSeq platform. As for the authors' bioinformatics: Synthetic template baselines were used to correct PCR bias computationally, reads within Hamming distance 2 were collapsed, and singletons that could not be merged were discarded. Reads were aligned against IMGT to assign V, D and J genes, CDR3 length and insertions or deletions at six rearrangement sites. Clonotype counts were normalized to sorted cell number within each subset before computing true diversity and Gini coefficients with the tcR R package. The overlap coefficient, calculated on TCRB nucleotide sequences, was used to measure repertoire sharing. TCRdb retrieved this table from immuneACCESS and kept in-frame rearrangements only. Not all clones are present; in checked studies, unresolved V genes account for under half, and no reason is known for the remainder. V, J and clone size derive from that table, while D and trimming were established from the DNA sequence. This sample holds about 370,000 clones; around 10% were observed only once. Of the sample, approximately 0.6% is held by the ten largest clones.

The study at large found these results: Shorter templates might be favored by PCR, yet because patient and control samples were amplified and corrected together, any such skew would affect both groups equally. Naive, central memory and regulatory TCRB repertoires appeared to be more alike among patients than among healthy donors. Patients with type 1 diabetes made fewer insertions and deleted more nucleotides at VDJ recombination sites, implying thymic rearrangement abnormalities. Because small numbers of individuals were included in the HLA sub-analyses, any influence of HLA type on TCRB rearrangement was left unresolved. A moderate but significant shortening of TCRB CDR3 length was observed in type 1 diabetes patients in all four CD4+ subsets. Because cDNA was sequenced instead of genomic DNA, activated cells with high expression could be over-represented, although the groups did not differ in activation or CD3 levels.

From each donor, a single peripheral blood sample of approximately 0.11 L on average was drawn into heparinised tubes. A BD FACSAria II and a panel including CD45RO, CCR7, CD25, CD127, CD95 and CD27 were used to sort naive, central memory, regulatory and stem cell-like memory CD4+ T cells. Purity was above 98% for every sorted population. PBMCs were isolated right away by Lymphoprep density gradient centrifugation and were stained directly, without culture. So that batch effects would be minimized, each experiment stained and sorted samples in pairs, pairing one healthy donor with one patient. This clone has a handful of counts. What this receptor recognizes is not known. No much larger clone is present one base from it, and per-base qualities are unavailable.

Sequencing used central memory CD4+ T cells from blood. This TCR came from a man aged 25 to 40 with type 1 diabetes. The chain is encoded by TRBV10-2 joined to TRBJ1-1; TRBD1 is a weak D gene call, 6 bases matching. The nucleotides are TGCGCCAGCAGTGAGGTACGCGACTCCGGGGGCCTGAACACTGAAGCTTTCTTT. Translated, this is CASSEVRDSGGLNTEAFF.